This TCR beta chain is from a study of blood T cell repertoires in COVID-19. Across the whole study: The analysed material was cDNA or gDNA that came from T cells, B-cell-depleted T cells, or PBMCs.

The germline gives CDR1 SEHNR, CDR2 FQNEAQ (reference sequence). The CDR3 extends over 15 amino acids. V lost 6 bases, J lost 0 bases, and 2 bases stayed unmatched. Here immunoSEQ multiplex PCR was the method, and the copy in TCRdb shows in-frame clones only, minus some. There are over 25,000 clones in the sample; about 89% occur only once, and roughly 13% lies in the top ten. This TCR derives from an older man with active COVID-19. The material sequenced was peripheral blood. The V call is TRBV7-9, the J call TRBJ2-1, with 10 bases lining up with TRBD2. CDR3 amino acids: CASSPSGSSYNEQFF. The CDR3 DNA follows: TGTGCCAGCAGTCCTAGCGGGAGCTCCTACAATGAGCAGTTCTTC. The full variable domain, rest sourced from reference TRBV7-9 and TRBJ2-1, is DTGVSQNPRHKITKRGQNVTFRCDPISEHNRLYWYRQTLGQGPEFLTYFQNEAQLEKSRLLSDRFSAERPKGSFSTLEIQRTEQGDSAMYLCASSPSGSSYNEQFFGPGTRLTVL.